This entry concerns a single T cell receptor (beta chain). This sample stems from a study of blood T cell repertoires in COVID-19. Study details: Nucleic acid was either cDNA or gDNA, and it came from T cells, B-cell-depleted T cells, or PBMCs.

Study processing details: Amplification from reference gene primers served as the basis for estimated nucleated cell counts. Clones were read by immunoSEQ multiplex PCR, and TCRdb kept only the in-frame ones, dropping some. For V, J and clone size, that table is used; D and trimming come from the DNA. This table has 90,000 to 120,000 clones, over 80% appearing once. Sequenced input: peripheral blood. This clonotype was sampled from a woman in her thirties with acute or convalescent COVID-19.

CDR3 nucleotide sequence: TGTGCCAGCAGCTTGGTAGGGGGAACGAGAGGCAATGAGCAGTTCTTC. It is translated as CASSLVGGTRGNEQFF. The chain joins TRBV5-6 to TRBJ2-1, with D tentatively TRBD1 (6 bases). The germline V gene encodes CDR1 SGHDT and CDR2 YYEEEE. The ends were cut back, 0 bases at V and 6 bases at J, with 16 bases in the middle. This CDR3 region has 16 residues.